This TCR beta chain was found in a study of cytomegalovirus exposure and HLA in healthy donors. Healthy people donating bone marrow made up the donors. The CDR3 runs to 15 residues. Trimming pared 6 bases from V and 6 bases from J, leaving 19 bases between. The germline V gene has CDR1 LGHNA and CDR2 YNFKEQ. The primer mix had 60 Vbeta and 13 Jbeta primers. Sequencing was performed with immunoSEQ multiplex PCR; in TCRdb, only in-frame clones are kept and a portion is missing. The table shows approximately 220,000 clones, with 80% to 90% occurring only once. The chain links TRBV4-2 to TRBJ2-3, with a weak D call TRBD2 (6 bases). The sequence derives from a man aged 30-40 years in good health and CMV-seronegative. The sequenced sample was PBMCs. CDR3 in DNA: TGTGCCAGCAGATACCGGGACTTCGATAGGGATACGCAGTATTTT. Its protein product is CASRYRDFDRDTQYF.